The 28 T cell receptor beta chains listed next were all sequenced from one sample in a study of beta chain features in type 1 diabetes. Study-level points and caveats: Type 1 diabetes patients had TCRB CDR3s that were shorter (moderately but significantly so) in all four CD4+ subsets.

What was sequenced were expressed TCRB transcripts, since all of the isolated RNA had been reverse transcribed. The data were produced by immunoSEQ multiplex PCR, yet TCRdb's version contains in-frame clones alone and is incomplete. The data show about 160,000 clones, roughly 8% seen once. Antigens for these TCRs are unknown. The sample taken for sequencing was central memory CD4+ T cells from blood. The origin of the receptors is a woman aged 18 to 35 with type 1 diabetes.

The chain recombines TRBV19 with TRBJ2-7; D remains ambiguous. This CDR3 region has 14 residues. V gave up 4 bases and J gave up 3 bases, with 13 bases separating them. Germline-derived CDR1 and CDR2 are LNHDA and SQIVND (reference sequence). CDR3 sequence: CASSTPGVDYEQYF. CDR3 bases: TGTGCCAGTAGTACCCCGGGTGTGGACTACGAGCAGTACTTC.

The gene calls are TRBV11-2 and TRBJ2-1, with TRBD2 identical over 11 bases. Germline lookup yields CDR1 SGHAT and CDR2 FQNNGV. The CDR3 loop spans 16 amino acids. V was clipped by 2 bases and J by 6 bases; unmatched bases: 6. CDR3 sequence reads: CASSLFLAGGGNEQFF. The DNA of the CDR3 is TGTGCCAGCAGCTTATTTCTAGCGGGAGGTGGCAATGAGCAGTTCTTC.

This clone has just a few counts. The rearrangement joins TRBV19 to TRBJ1-2; D possibly corresponds to TRBD1 (5 bases). CDR3 size: 12 residues. Trimming removed 3 bases from V and 6 bases from J, with 8 bases in between. Germline CDR1 LNHDA, CDR2 SQIVND (reference sequence). Here the CDR3 reads CASSMGQNGYTF. The CDR3, as DNA: TGTGCCAGTAGTATGGGGCAGAATGGCTACACCTTC.

This clone was found a few times. This chain connects TRBV6-5 to TRBJ1-1; D ambiguous. V dropped 6 bases and J dropped 3 bases, with 5 bases sitting between them. The germline CDR1 and CDR2 sequences are MNHEY and SVGAGI. The CDR3 extends over 11 amino acids. The CDR3 DNA reads as TGTGCCAGCAGACTCCACACTGAAGCTTTCTTT. Amino acid sequence: CASRLHTEAFF.

The chain couples TRBV5-6 to TRBJ2-3, with 8 bases aligning to TRBD1. Germline V lookup: CDR1 SGHDT, CDR2 YYEEEE. The V and J ends lost 3 bases and 4 bases, in that order; junction bases with no gene match: 4. The CDR3 length is 14 residues. The CDR3 loop reads CASSSGQGADTQYF. The CDR3 coding sequence is TGTGCCAGCAGCTCCGGACAGGGAGCAGATACGCAGTATTTT.

A few counts support this clone. This sequence joins TRBV9 and TRBJ2-5, with TRBD1 matching 7 bases. V gave up 6 bases and J gave up 4 bases; unmatched junction bases: 12. There are 15 residues in the CDR3. Germline lookup yields CDR1 SGDLS and CDR2 YYNGEE. The CDR3 spells CASNSQGQSVETQYF. The CDR3 coding sequence is TGTGCCAGCAACTCACAGGGGCAGTCGGTAGAGACCCAGTACTTC.

This chain uses TRBV6-6 with TRBJ1-5; perhaps TRBD1 as D (5 bases). Between the trimmed V and J ends, which lost 7 bases and 0 bases, there was a span of 13 bases. CDR3 length: 15 residues. From germline, CDR1 is MNHNY and CDR2 SVGAGI (reference sequence). The CDR3 protein is CASTRDSNSNQPQHF. The CDR3 nucleotides are TGTGCCAGCACCCGAGACAGCAATAGCAATCAGCCCCAGCATTTT.

This clone has a handful of counts. The chain recombines TRBV6-4 with TRBJ2-7; D not resolved. Germline CDR1 reads MRHNA; CDR2 reads SNTAGT. V shed 2 bases and J shed 8 bases, with 7 bases lying between them. CDR3 length: 11 amino acids. CDR3 in DNA: TGTGCCAGCAGTGACAGCGCGCAGCAGTACTTC. Protein sequence: CASSDSAQQYF.

The CDR3 spells CASSVASGGASYNEQFF. As DNA, the CDR3 is TGTGCCAGCAGCGTCGCGAGCGGGGGGGCCTCCTACAATGAGCAGTTCTTC. V and J are TRBV9 and TRBJ2-1, with 10 bases matching TRBD2. Germline CDR1 SGDLS, CDR2 YYNGEE. V trimming: 2 bases; J trimming: 0 bases; junction bases outside the gene matches: 5. CDR3 length: 17 amino acids.

The chain uses TRBV19 and TRBJ2-7; D might be TRBD1 (6 bases). The CDR3 runs to 15 residues. The germline CDR1 and CDR2 sequences are LNHDA and SQIVND (reference sequence). The V gene lost 9 bases and the J gene lost 5 bases, with 23 bases spanning the gap. The chain's CDR3 is CASPNRGTGSHEQYF. CDR3 coding DNA: TGTGCCAGCCCAAACAGAGGCACAGGGTCCCACGAGCAGTACTTC.

This clone was counted a few times. The CDR3 here is CASVDLIAGEAVNEQFF. CDR3 DNA: TGTGCCAGCGTGGATCTTATAGCGGGAGAGGCGGTAAATGAGCAGTTCTTC. This sequence joins TRBV28 and TRBJ2-1, with 9 bases matching TRBD2. The V and J ends lost 8 bases and 7 bases, in that order; junction bases with no gene match: 18. CDR1 and CDR2 from the germline V gene are MDHEN and SYDVKM. The CDR3 is 17 amino acids.

The rearrangement links TRBV14 to TRBJ1-2; no reliable D call. V lost 4 bases, J lost 0 bases, and 6 bases lay in between. CDR3 size: 13 residues. Looked up from germline, CDR1 is SGHDN and CDR2 is FVKESK. The DNA for the CDR3 is TGTGCCAGCAGCCGACAAACTAACTATGGCTACACCTTC. Amino acid sequence: CASSRQTNYGYTF.

V and J are TRBV5-1 and TRBJ1-5; the D gene is possibly TRBD1 (5 bases). Trimming took 1 base from V and 1 from J, leaving 9 bases between them. From germline, CDR1 is SGHRS and CDR2 YFSETQ. CDR3 length equals 15 residues. The CDR3 sequence is CASSLWGESNQPQHF. CDR3 DNA: TGCGCCAGCAGCTTGTGGGGGGAGAGCAATCAGCCCCAGCATTTT.

CDR3 in DNA: TGTGCCACCGTCCCCGGGTCCCGGTCCTACGAGCAGTACTTC. Translated, it gives CATVPGSRSYEQYF. The chain joins TRBV7-8 to TRBJ2-7; D not certain. The CDR3 runs to 14 residues. V shed 10 bases and J shed 1 base, with 17 bases lying between them. The V gene's germline CDR1 is SGHVS and CDR2 FQNEAQ.

The rearrangement joins TRBV4-3 to TRBJ1-4, with unresolved D. Germline V gene lookup returns CDR1 LGHNA and CDR2 YSLEER. This CDR3 spans 16 amino acids. The V gene lost 3 bases and the J gene lost 0 bases, with 11 bases spanning the gap. CDR3 sequence reads: CASSQFRGTTNEKLFF. CDR3 coding DNA: TGCGCCAGCAGCCAGTTCCGGGGTACAACTAATGAAAAACTGTTTTTT.

This clone was seen a few times. The chain carries TRBV19 and TRBJ2-1; TRBD1 is a possible D gene (7 bases). This CDR3 spans 11 amino acids. V was shortened by 7 bases and J by 15 bases, with 16 bases between the two germline ends. Germline CDR1 is LNHDA and CDR2 is SQIVND (reference sequence). The CDR3 DNA reads as TGTGCCAGTATTGCGGGACAGACGGCGTTCTTC. Translated, it gives CASIAGQTAFF.

This clone showed up just a few times. The chain has TRBV15 and TRBJ2-2; D is ambiguous. The CDR3 is made up of 14 amino acids. The germline CDR1 and CDR2 sequences are LNHNV and YYDKDF (reference sequence). Deletions cut 5 bases from V and 5 bases from J, with 12 bases between. The chain's CDR3 is CATSLGLETGELFF. DNA of the CDR3: TGTGCCACCAGCCTAGGTCTAGAGACCGGGGAGCTGTTTTTT.

The chain employs TRBV18 and TRBJ2-7; D might be TRBD1 (5 bases). This CDR3 is 12 amino acids long. The germline V gene encodes CDR1 KGHSH and CDR2 LQKENI. Deletions cut 4 bases from V and 6 bases from J, with 10 bases between. For the CDR3, the DNA is TGTGCCAGCTCACAAGTTGGGGCCGAGCAGTACTTC. This sequence encodes CASSQVGAEQYF. Looking up the rest from reference TRBV18 and TRBJ2-7 gives the full variable domain: NAGVMQNPRHLVRRRGQEARLRCSPMKGHSHVYWYRQLPEEGLKFMVYLQKENIIDESGMPKERFSAEFPKEGPSILRIQQVVRGDSAAYFCASSQVGAEQYFGPGTRLTVT.

The rearrangement joins TRBV15 to TRBJ2-1; TRBD2 matches at 9 bases. The CDR3 spans 14 residues. V lost 3 bases, J lost 4 bases, and 1 base stayed unmatched. Germline values: CDR1 LNHNV, CDR2 YYDKDF (reference sequence). Here the CDR3 DNA reads TGTGCCACCAGCAGGACTAGCGGATACAATGAGCAGTTCTTC. Its translation: CATSRTSGYNEQFF.

This clone was found a few times. Written as DNA, the CDR3 is TGCGCCAGCAGCTTGGGGCAGGCCAACTCCTACGAGCAGTACTTC. Amino acids: CASSLGQANSYEQYF. The V and J genes are TRBV5-1 and TRBJ2-7; no definite D call. This CDR3 spans 15 amino acids. V was shortened by 0 bases and J by 0 bases, with 10 bases between the two germline ends. Germline CDR1 is SGHRS and CDR2 is YFSETQ.

V is TRBV7-9 and J is TRBJ2-1; 9 nucleotides agree with TRBD2. Trimming cost V 6 bases and J 14 bases; bases outside gene matches: 8. The CDR3 has 12 residues. In germline, CDR1 is SEHNR, CDR2 FQNEAQ (reference sequence). DNA for the CDR3: TGTGCCAGCAGGCGGACCGGGACTAGCAAGTTCTTC. This codes for CASRRTGTSKFF.

J is TRBJ2-5 and V is TRBV19, with 9 bases identical to TRBD1. J gave up 2 bases and V 7 bases, and 2 bases lay outside the gene matches. Per the germline V gene, CDR1 is LNHDA and CDR2 is SQIVND (reference sequence). The CDR3 is 13 residues long. DNA of the CDR3: TGTGCCAGTAAGGGGACAGGGCAAGAGACCCAGTACTTC. It encodes CASKGTGQETQYF.

CDR3 residues: CASSGEYYGYTF. Written as DNA, the CDR3 is TGCGCCAGCAGTGGGGAGTACTATGGCTACACCTTC. The V gene is TRBV5-1, the J gene TRBJ1-2, with D hard to call. CDR1 and CDR2 (germline): SGHRS, YFSETQ. The CDR3 is 12 amino acids. The V gene lost 5 bases and the J gene lost 3 bases, with 8 bases spanning the gap.

This clone turned up a few times. In the same sample, other DNA sequences code for this CDR3. The chain uses TRBV29-1 and TRBJ2-7; the D gene is possibly TRBD1 (6 bases). The CDR3 loop spans 11 amino acids. Trimming took 6 bases from V and 4 from J, leaving 10 bases between them. In germline, CDR1 is SQVTM, CDR2 ANQGSEA. CDR3 DNA: TGCAGCGTGACGCAGGGGTACGAGCAGTACTTC. It translates to CSVTQGYEQYF.

A few counts support this clone. The chain uses TRBV5-1 and TRBJ2-4; the match to TRBD1 covers 9 bases. V trimming: 8 bases; J trimming: 7 bases; junction bases outside the gene matches: 7. CDR1 is SGHRS and CDR2 is YFSETQ in the germline V gene. The CDR3 contains 13 residues. The CDR3 region is CASSRDRANIQYF. As DNA, the CDR3 is TGCGCCAGTAGCCGGGACAGGGCGAACATTCAGTACTTC.

The rearrangement joins TRBV25-1 to TRBJ1-6; tentative D call: TRBD1 (5 bases). Trimming removed 4 bases at V and 9 bases at J, with 13 bases between. The CDR3 length is 14 residues. Germline values: CDR1 MGHDK, CDR2 SYGVNS. CDR3 sequence (DNA): TGTGCCAGCAGTGTCCCAGGGAGGGGTTCACCCCTCCACTTT. This codes for CASSVPGRGSPLHF.

The rearrangement uses TRBV5-4 and TRBJ1-1; no clear D gene. The CDR3 contains 15 residues. The ends were cut back, 0 bases at V and 3 bases at J, with 12 bases in the middle. From germline, CDR1 is SGHNT and CDR2 YYREEE (reference sequence). The CDR3 DNA sequence: TGTGCCAGCAGCTTGGACTGGGGAGGAGACACTGAAGCTTTCTTT. Amino acids: CASSLDWGGDTEAFF.

This clone was seen a few times. Because the CDR3's place on the DNA is in doubt, the DNA is left out and the CDR3 is given as listed by TCRdb. The chain couples TRBV9 to TRBJ2-5; the table gives TRBD2 as D, unverified against the DNA. The CDR3 is 15 amino acids in total, end residues counted. The germline V gene has CDR1 SGDLS and CDR2 YYNGEE. CDR3 amino acids: CASSPDVGGGAPNNF.